One and the same sample provided the 29 T cell receptor beta chains below, sequenced in a study of T cells after yellow fever vaccination. TCRdb reprocessed the 5' RACE reads with MiXCR, giving one entry per CDR3 protein. The data show hundreds of thousands of distinct CDR3 sequences, 8.5% to 10% seen once. Source: CD4+ T cells sorted from PBMCs, taken 5 days after the yellow fever booster vaccination. The receptors here all came from a man younger than 30 who received the YFV17D yellow fever vaccine.

The chain has TRBV3-1 and TRBJ2-2; D remains unclear. Germline values: CDR1 LGHDT, CDR2 YNNKEL (reference sequence). The CDR3 loop spans 14 amino acids. Trimming left V 1 base short and J 7 bases short, with 10 bases between. CDR3 residues: CASSQGHGYGELFF. The CDR3, as DNA: TGTGCCAGCAGCCAAGGTCACGGTTACGGGGAGCTGTTTTTT. The full variable domain, completed using reference TRBV3-1 and TRBJ2-2, is DTAVSQTPKYLVTQMGNDKSIKCEQNLGHDTMYWYKQDSKKFLKIMFSYNNKELIINETVPNRFSPKSPDKAHLNLHINSLELGDSAVYFCASSQGHGYGELFFGEGSRLTVL.

This clonotype has a handful of counts. V gene TRBV6-2 or TRBV6-3 combines with J gene TRBJ2-7, with no clear D. The V gene's germline CDR1 is MNHEY and CDR2 SVGEGT. Trimming removed 2 bases at V and 0 bases at J, with 8 bases between. There are 14 residues in the CDR3. As DNA, the CDR3 is TGTGCCAGCAGTTACCAGGCCAGCTCCTACGAGCAGTACTTC. This encodes CASSYQASSYEQYF.

This CDR3 reads CASSYSGGYGYTF. CDR3 DNA: TGTGCCAGCAGTTACTCAGGAGGGTATGGCTACACCTTC. The V gene is TRBV6-5, the J gene TRBJ1-2; no clear D gene. V was shortened by 0 bases and J by 5 bases, with 7 bases between the two germline ends. Germline V gene lookup returns CDR1 MNHEY and CDR2 SVGAGI. The CDR3 runs to 13 residues.

The rearrangement uses TRBV28 and TRBJ1-4; D gene uncertain. The germline V gene has CDR1 MDHEN and CDR2 SYDVKM. V lost 6 bases to trimming and J lost 5 bases, with 10 bases between them. The CDR3 is 13 residues long. Here the CDR3 reads CASSPHGNEKLFF. The DNA of the CDR3 is TGTGCCAGCAGCCCTCACGGGAATGAAAAACTGTTTTTT.

The rearrangement uses TRBV12-3 or TRBV12-4 and TRBJ1-1; 10 bases match TRBD1. The V gene end was trimmed by 6 bases and the J gene end by 3 bases; junction bases not matched to a gene: 4. CDR3 length equals 14 residues. CDR3 DNA: TGTGCCAGCAGCCGGGACAGGGGTCACACTGAAGCTTTCTTT. Its protein product is CASSRDRGHTEAFF.

This clonotype was detected a few times. This rearrangement joins TRBV9 to TRBJ2-2; D unresolved. The germline V and J ends were trimmed by 0 bases and 2 bases, with 8 bases remaining between them. Germline-derived CDR1 and CDR2 are SGDLS and YYNGEE. CDR3 length: 15 amino acids. The CDR3 reads CASSVGGLNTGELFF. The DNA for the CDR3 is TGTGCCAGCAGCGTAGGCGGCTTAAACACCGGGGAGCTGTTTTTT.

The chain links TRBV7-2 to TRBJ1-5; D might be TRBD1 (5 bases). V lost 5 bases, J lost 3 bases, and 11 bases lay in between. The CDR3 loop spans 14 amino acids. Germline V CDR1 and CDR2: SGHTA, FQGNSA. The CDR3 DNA follows: TGTGCCAGCAGCCCGGGGGGGTTCAATCAGCCCCAGCATTTT. This sequence encodes CASSPGGFNQPQHF.

This clonotype showed up just a few times. The rearrangement links TRBV6-1 to TRBJ2-7; the match to TRBD2 covers 8 bases. Unmatched junction bases numbered 7, after V lost 4 bases and J lost 2 bases. The CDR3 has 15 amino acids. Germline assignment: CDR1 MNHNS and CDR2 SASEGT. CDR3 sequence reads: CASSVGRGATYEQYV. The CDR3 nucleotides are TGTGCCAGCAGTGTAGGGCGGGGGGCGACCTACGAGCAGTACGTC.

This clonotype was observed a few times. The chain joins TRBV18 to TRBJ1-5; no clear D. Looked up from germline, CDR1 is KGHSH and CDR2 is LQKENI. V was shortened by 5 bases and J by 9 bases, with 17 bases between the two germline ends. There are 14 residues in the CDR3. CDR3 coding DNA: TGTGCCAGCTCAGCTGAACCCACGGGAAGGCCCCAGCATTTT. This codes for CASSAEPTGRPQHF.

The chain is built from TRBV6-6 and TRBJ2-2, with D perhaps TRBD2 (6 bases). Germline loops: CDR1 MNHNY, CDR2 SVGAGI (reference sequence). Trimming cost V 7 bases and J 1 base, with 13 bases left between them. The CDR3 spans 15 residues. CDR3 in amino acids: CASTTLGGNTGELFF. In DNA form, the CDR3 reads TGTGCCAGCACCACCTTGGGGGGGAACACCGGGGAGCTGTTTTTT.

The V and J genes are TRBV5-1 and TRBJ2-2; a weak D match, TRBD2 (6 bases). CDR1 is SGHRS and CDR2 is YFSETQ in the germline V gene. The V end was cut by 3 bases, the J end by 0 bases, with 12 bases between. This CDR3 region has 16 residues. In DNA form, the CDR3 reads TGCGCCAGCAGCTCTTGGGGGGACCCGAACACCGGGGAGCTGTTTTTT. Its translation is CASSSWGDPNTGELFF. Filled out from reference TRBV5-1 and TRBJ2-2, the complete variable domain reads KAGVTQTPRYLIKTRGQQVTLSCSPISGHRSVSWYQQTPGQGLQFLFEYFSETQRNKGNFPGRFSGRQFSNSRSEMNVSTLELGDSALYLCASSSWGDPNTGELFFGEGSRLTVL.

This clonotype was detected a few times. The chain links TRBV9 to TRBJ2-3, with D possibly matching TRBD1 (6 bases). Germline CDR1 SGDLS, CDR2 YYNGEE. Trimming stripped 6 bases from V and 7 bases from J, with 18 bases between. The CDR3 is 14 residues long. CDR3 nucleotides: TGTGCCAGCACCTCTACAGGGTTGGGTAATACGCAGTATTTT. Protein: CASTSTGLGNTQYF. Full variable domain (rest looked up from reference TRBV9 and TRBJ2-3): DSGVTQTPKHLITATGQRVTLRCSPRSGDLSVYWYQQSLDQGLQFLIQYYNGEERAKGNILERFSAQQFPDLHSELNLSSLELGDSALYFCASTSTGLGNTQYFGPGTRLTVL.

The chain couples TRBV5-4 to TRBJ2-3, with D perhaps TRBD2 (6 bases). The CDR3 length is 15 residues. Trimming took off 0 bases at V and 6 bases at J, with 14 bases between the two ends. Germline CDR1 and CDR2: SGHNT and YYREEE (reference sequence). The CDR3 DNA sequence: TGTGCCAGCAGCTTGGCGGCGGGGTTGTTCGATACGCAGTATTTT. Its translation is CASSLAAGLFDTQYF.

This clonotype showed up just a few times. The chain couples TRBV4-1 to TRBJ1-5; TRBD1 might be the D (5 bases). Germline CDR1 is MGHRA and CDR2 is YSYEKL. The CDR3 extends over 15 amino acids. V was trimmed by 1 base and J by 4 bases, leaving 11 bases between them. CDR3 sequence (DNA): TGCGCCAGCAGCCAAGGTGGGGCAGGAAATCAGCCCCAGCATTTT. It yields the protein CASSQGGAGNQPQHF.

This clonotype was observed at least ten times. The chain has TRBV20-1 and TRBJ2-5, with D perhaps TRBD2 (6 bases). This CDR3 has 12 amino acids. Germline V gene lookup returns CDR1 DFQATT and CDR2 SNEGSKA (reference sequence). V was pared by 5 bases and J by 3 bases, with 10 bases between. CDR3 DNA: TGCAGTGCTCGGGACTTCAAAGAGACCCAGTACTTC. Its protein is CSARDFKETQYF.

This rearrangement joins TRBV7-3 to TRBJ2-1; D uncertain. Trimming took off 5 bases at V and 1 base at J, with 15 bases between the two ends. Germline V CDR1 and CDR2: SGHTA, FQGTGA. The length of the CDR3 is 16 residues. DNA of the CDR3: TGTGCCAGCAGCCCTCGGTTGTCGAGGTCCTACAATGAGCAGTTCTTC. Translating it yields CASSPRLSRSYNEQFF.

This clonotype was counted a few times. This chain joins TRBV2 and TRBJ1-5; D is ambiguous. Germline-derived CDR1 and CDR2 are SNHLY and FYNNEI. The CDR3 totals 14 residues. V gave up 4 bases and J gave up 0 bases, with 7 bases separating them. The CDR3 sequence: CASSAEYSNQPQHF. The CDR3 DNA follows: TGTGCCAGCAGTGCGGAGTATAGCAATCAGCCCCAGCATTTT.

This chain joins TRBV7-9 and TRBJ2-5; maybe TRBD1 (6 bases). Per germline, CDR1 SEHNR and CDR2 FQNEAQ (reference sequence). V lost 1 base and J lost 5, with 14 bases in between. This CDR3 is 15 amino acids long. The CDR3 loop is CASSLVGGGGETQYF. The CDR3 DNA reads TGTGCCAGCAGCTTAGTTGGGGGCGGCGGGGAGACCCAGTACTTC.

The sample holds a few counts of this clonotype. V gene TRBV24-1 combines with J gene TRBJ2-3; D possibly corresponds to TRBD2 (5 bases). From germline, CDR1 is KGHDR and CDR2 SFDVKD. V lost 5 bases, J lost 3 bases, and 11 bases lay in between. This CDR3 has 14 residues. The DNA of the CDR3 is TGTGCCACCAGTGCCCGGGAAGGGACAGATACGCAGTATTTT. As protein: CATSAREGTDTQYF.

This clonotype has more than one count but fewer than ten. The rearrangement links TRBV5-1 to TRBJ1-2; 12 nucleotides line up with TRBD1. Germline V CDR1 and CDR2: SGHRS, YFSETQ. The CDR3 sequence is 15 residues long. Germline trimming cut 7 bases from V and 6 bases from J; bases unmatched to any gene: 10. In nucleotides, the CDR3 is TGCGCCAGCGGTCTACCGGGACAGGGGGCAAATGGCTACACCTTC. It specifies CASGLPGQGANGYTF.

In its sample, this clonotype was seen many times. The CDR3 nucleotides are TGTGCCAGCTCACCAGGGTGGGGTAACACTGAAGCTTTCTTT. Translation: CASSPGWGNTEAFF. This chain links TRBV18 with TRBJ1-1; D not resolved. Germline CDR1 reads KGHSH; CDR2 reads LQKENI. The CDR3 covers 14 residues. Deletions cut 2 bases from V and 2 bases from J, with 9 bases between.

This clonotype was picked up many times. The chain carries TRBV5-4 and TRBJ2-3; D is undetermined. CDR3 length: 11 residues. Trimming shortened V by 4 bases and J by 4 bases, and 4 bases separated the two germline ends. Germline-derived CDR1 and CDR2 are SGHNT and YYREEE (reference sequence). In DNA form, the CDR3 reads TGTGCCAGCAGCATCGCAGATACGCAGTATTTT. This gives the protein CASSIADTQYF.

A few counts support this clonotype. This CDR3 is CASSLGAATNEKLFF. Here the CDR3 DNA reads TGTGCCAGCAGCCTTGGGGCAGCAACTAATGAAAAACTGTTTTTT. The chain uses TRBV7-6 and TRBJ1-4; the D gene is possibly TRBD1 (5 bases). Per the germline V gene, CDR1 is SGHVS and CDR2 is FNYEAQ. V was cut by 5 bases and J by 0 bases, with 10 bases left in between. This CDR3 comprises 15 residues. The full variable domain, with the rest looked up from reference TRBV7-6 and TRBJ1-4, is GAGVSQSPRYKVTKRGQDVALRCDPISGHVSLYWYRQALGQGPEFLTYFNYEAQQDKSGLPNDRFSAERPEGSISTLTIQRTEQRDSAMYRCASSLGAATNEKLFFGSGTQLSVL.

The chain is built from TRBV29-1 and TRBJ2-1, with a weak D call TRBD2 (6 bases). Trimming removed 6 bases from V and 0 bases from J, with 12 bases in between. The CDR3 consists of 14 residues. Germline CDR1 and CDR2: SQVTM and ANQGSEA. CDR3 bases: TGCAGCGTGGCGGACGGGAGCTCCTACAATGAGCAGTTCTTC. Translating gives CSVADGSSYNEQFF.

This chain joins TRBV3-1 and TRBJ2-3; no clear D gene. The CDR3 runs to 13 residues. Trimming pared 1 base from V and 4 bases from J, leaving 6 bases between. In germline, CDR1 is LGHDT, CDR2 YNNKEL (reference sequence). The CDR3 region has the DNA TGTGCCAGCAGCCAAGTGCTCGCAGATACGCAGTATTTT. Translated, it gives CASSQVLADTQYF.

The table lists this clonotype with a count of one. V usage is TRBV11-2 and J usage is TRBJ1-2, with 7 bases lining up with TRBD1. The CDR3 covers 15 residues. Trimming cost V 4 bases and J 3 bases; bases outside gene matches: 8. Germline V CDR1 and CDR2: SGHAT, FQNNGV. In nucleotides, the CDR3 is TGTGCCAGCAGCTCGTACAGGGGAAAGGACTATGGCTACACCTTC. It translates to CASSSYRGKDYGYTF.

This clonotype was seen repeatedly, ten times or more. The chain joins TRBV7-6 to TRBJ1-5; D gene ambiguous. The CDR3 consists of 15 residues. V was clipped by 0 bases and J by 7 bases, with 13 bases between them. The germline V gene has CDR1 SGHVS and CDR2 FNYEAQ. Written as DNA, the CDR3 is TGTGCCAGCAGCTTAGCCAGTGGCCTAAACCAGCCCCAGCATTTT. This codes for CASSLASGLNQPQHF.

This chain uses TRBV6-1 with TRBJ1-1; no clear D. Between the trimmed V and J ends, which lost 4 bases and 1 base, there was a span of 13 bases. Germline V gene lookup returns CDR1 MNHNS and CDR2 SASEGT. This CDR3 has 15 residues. CDR3 coding DNA: TGTGCCAGCAGTGCCCGCGTTAGGGAGAACACTGAAGCTTTCTTT. It translates to CASSARVRENTEAFF.

Ten or more counts support this clonotype. This chain joins TRBV4-1 and TRBJ2-5; possible D gene TRBD2, 7 bases. The CDR3 contains 17 residues. CDR1 and CDR2 from the germline V gene are MGHRA and YSYEKL. Trimming stripped 1 base from V and 2 bases from J, with 17 bases between. The CDR3 DNA is TGCGCCAGCAGCCAAGGGGGTACCGGGGGGCGACAAGAGACCCAGTACTTC. Its protein product is CASSQGGTGGRQETQYF.